This TCR beta chain was sequenced for a study of T cell responses to AZD1222 COVID-19 vaccine. The data were produced by immunoSEQ multiplex PCR, yet TCRdb's version contains in-frame clones alone and is incomplete. The data show 100,000 or so clones, approximately 87% seen once. The V end lost 5 bases, the J end lost 4 bases, and 16 bases lay between the germline ends. The CDR3 runs 15 residues. Germline CDR1 reads SGHRS; CDR2 reads YFSETQ. This specimen was peripheral blood, taken on day 0 of AZD1222 vaccination. This clonotype was sampled from an adult in good health. This rearrangement joins TRBV5-1 to TRBJ1-5, with D unclear. CDR3 nucleotides: TGCGCCAGCAGATCCGGACCGAGCGATAATCAGCCCCAGCATTTT. Residues: CASRSGPSDNQPQHF.